This passage covers 2 T cell receptor beta chains from one sample sequenced in a study of shared clonotypes between healthy human individuals. Repertoires were generated with immunoSEQ multiplex PCR, while TCRdb's copy carries only in-frame clones and drops some. The repertoire holds a few million clones, with approximately 92% as singletons. The sample consisted of naive CD4+ T cells sorted from blood. The subset is: CD45RA+ positively selected. The receptors were sampled from a man aged 18 to 35 in good health.

This rearrangement joins TRBV4-1 to TRBJ2-3; a weak D match, TRBD1 (7 bases). The germline V gene encodes CDR1 MGHRA and CDR2 YSYEKL. The ends were cut back, 0 bases at V and 8 bases at J, with 18 bases in the middle. The CDR3 extends over 16 amino acids. The DNA of the CDR3 is TGCGCCAGCAGCCAAGATTCAGGGGGGACACTTTTTACGCAGTATTTT. Its protein product is CASSQDSGGTLFTQYF.

The chain uses TRBV19 and TRBJ1-5; D is unresolved. This CDR3 region has 15 residues. CDR1 is LNHDA, CDR2 SQIVND, per germline (reference sequence). V was clipped by 3 bases and J by 3 bases, with 12 bases between them. The CDR3 DNA reads TGTGCCAGTAGTATCTTTACCGGGGTCAATCAGCCCCAGCATTTT. This codes for CASSIFTGVNQPQHF.